The 11 T cell receptor beta chains presented below share a single source sample, sequenced in a study of spatial heterogeneity in lung cancer. TCRdb redid the calling of the 5' RACE reads with MiXCR, one entry per CDR3 protein. In the table there are roughly 28,000 distinct CDR3 sequences, more than 8% of which are singletons. Time point given: sample taken at primary tumor resection. Whole RNA obtained from tumor, nontumor lung or frozen PBMC underwent sequencing without sorting. The sequenced sample was PBMCs, obtained at surgery. The receptor set was obtained from a female donor with early-stage non-small cell lung cancer.

This clonotype was picked up many times. The chain uses TRBV5-1 and TRBJ2-5; a weak D match, TRBD2 (5 bases). Deletions cut 4 bases from V and 4 bases from J, with 8 bases between. This CDR3 spans 12 amino acids. In germline, CDR1 is SGHRS, CDR2 YFSETQ. Here the CDR3 DNA reads TGCGCCAGCAGCCCCGAGGGAGAGACCCAGTACTTC. It specifies CASSPEGETQYF. The entire variable domain, with the rest obtained from reference TRBV5-1 and TRBJ2-5, is as follows: KAGVTQTPRYLIKTRGQQVTLSCSPISGHRSVSWYQQTPGQGLQFLFEYFSETQRNKGNFPGRFSGRQFSNSRSEMNVSTLELGDSALYLCASSPEGETQYFGPGTRLLVL.

This clonotype occurred many times. The V gene is TRBV18, the J gene TRBJ2-7, with TRBD2 matching over 12 bases. Losses at the gene ends were 3 bases for V and 4 bases for J; bases not matched to a gene: 13. CDR1 is KGHSH and CDR2 is LQKENI in the germline V gene. The CDR3 runs to 18 residues. The CDR3 sequence: CASSPGLAGPEGRYEQYV. The CDR3 DNA reads TGTGCCAGCTCACCGGGACTAGCGGGTCCTGAGGGGAGATACGAGCAGTACGTC.

The sample holds many counts of this clonotype. The chain recombines TRBV11-3 with TRBJ2-3, with D hard to call. V gave up 5 bases and J gave up 0 bases, with 12 bases separating them. CDR1 and CDR2 from the germline V gene are SGHNT and YENEEA. This CDR3 spans 15 amino acids. The CDR3, as DNA: TGTGCCAGCAGCCCCATACAGACTAGCACAGATACGCAGTATTTT. Amino acid sequence: CASSPIQTSTDTQYF.

At least ten counts were recorded for this clonotype. The rearrangement joins TRBV11-3 to TRBJ2-1; no reliable D call. CDR3 length: 14 amino acids. V lost 3 bases, J lost 8 bases, and 14 bases lay in between. Per the germline V gene, CDR1 is SGHNT and CDR2 is YENEEA. The CDR3, as DNA: TGTGCCAGCAGCTTTGGGAACCAGCGCGATGAGCAGTTCTTC. It codes for CASSFGNQRDEQFF.

This clonotype came up many times. The chain couples TRBV24-1 to TRBJ1-5; 12 nucleotides match TRBD1. Trimming took 9 bases from V and 7 from J; bases not matched to a gene: 3. Germline V gene data show CDR1 as KGHDR and CDR2 as SFDVKD. The CDR3 consists of 13 residues. The CDR3 region is CATGTGGGQPQHF. In DNA form, the CDR3 reads TGTGCCACCGGGACAGGGGGCGGACAGCCCCAGCATTTT.

The V and J genes are TRBV24-1 and TRBJ2-6, with TRBD1 identical over 11 bases. With 3 bases clipped from V and 0 bases from J, the junction kept 0 bases outside the gene matches. Germline V gene sequence: CDR1 KGHDR, CDR2 SFDVKD. This CDR3 region has 17 residues. DNA of the CDR3: TGTGCCACCAGTGATGGACAGGGGGCCTCTGGGGCCAACGTCCTGACTTTC. It translates to CATSDGQGASGANVLTF.

This clonotype was observed many times. The rearrangement joins TRBV7-9 to TRBJ2-6; tentatively, D is TRBD1 (5 bases). There are 16 residues in the CDR3. Trimming pared 5 bases from V and 2 bases from J, leaving 13 bases between. Germline values: CDR1 SEHNR, CDR2 FQNEAQ (reference sequence). CDR3 sequence reads: CASSAQGVAGANVLTF. CDR3 sequence (DNA): TGTGCCAGCAGCGCTCAGGGTGTTGCTGGGGCCAACGTCCTGACTTTC.

This rearrangement joins TRBV6-5 to TRBJ2-2; the D gene could be TRBD1 or TRBD2 (5 bases each). The length of the CDR3 is 19 residues. Trimming left V 2 bases short and J 3 bases short, with 22 bases between. Germline lookup yields CDR1 MNHEY and CDR2 SVGAGI. The CDR3 bases are TGTGCCAGCAGTTACCGCCCCCCGGGGCCTCCCCCCCACACCGGGGAGCTGTTTTTT. Its translation: CASSYRPPGPPPHTGELFF.

This clonotype was observed at least ten times. The chain joins TRBV6-2 or TRBV6-3 to TRBJ2-5, with 10 bases that match TRBD2. The CDR3 runs to 17 residues. Germline CDR1 MNHEY, CDR2 SVGEGT. The V gene end was trimmed by 0 bases and the J gene end by 5 bases; junction bases not matched to a gene: 9. The CDR3 protein is CASSYSASGRAEETQYF. CDR3 nucleotides: TGTGCCAGCAGTTACTCAGCCAGCGGGAGGGCCGAGGAGACCCAGTACTTC.

This clonotype was seen ten or more times. The CDR3 is CASSSRGGGTSGANVLTF. The DNA of the CDR3 is TGTGCCAGCAGCTCCCGTGGAGGGGGAACCTCTGGGGCCAACGTCCTGACTTTC. The rearrangement uses TRBV7-9 and TRBJ2-6; D may match TRBD1 or TRBD2 (6 bases each). CDR1 is SEHNR, CDR2 FQNEAQ, per germline (reference sequence). The CDR3 totals 18 residues. Trimming shortened V by 4 bases and J by 0 bases, and 16 bases separated the two germline ends.

Of note for this clonotype: A much larger clone sits a single nucleotide away, making a read error possible. The chain joins TRBV5-1 to TRBJ2-3, with 8 bases matching TRBD1. The germline V gene encodes CDR1 SGHRS and CDR2 YFSETQ. The length of the CDR3 is 14 residues. CDR3 residues: CVSRRGQGPDTQYF. The CDR3 bases are TGCGTCAGCCGCCGCGGACAGGGCCCAGATACGCAGTATTTT.